The 16 T cell receptor beta chains presented below share a single source sample, sequenced in a study of response to subunit inactivated influenza vaccine. TCRdb reprocessed the RT-PCR reads with MiXCR, giving one entry per CDR3 protein. The top ten clones hold under 15% of a sample with about 160,000 distinct CDR3 sequences, under 13% of them seen once. Sequenced here: non-naive T cells sorted from PBMCs, sampled roughly 47 days after vaccination. The receptors were sampled from a man aged 45 to 65 who received an inactivated influenza vaccine.

This clonotype was seen more than once but under ten times. The chain recombines TRBV6-4 with TRBJ1-5; D not certain. Germline V gene sequence: CDR1 MRHNA, CDR2 SNTAGT. V shed 2 bases and J shed 10 bases, with 12 bases lying between them. The CDR3 spans 13 residues. CDR3 sequence reads: CASSDDGISPQHF. DNA of the CDR3: TGTGCCAGCAGTGACGACGGGATCAGCCCCCAGCATTTT.

This clonotype was seen many times. The chain employs TRBV4-2 and TRBJ2-7; the D is unclear. Germline lookup yields CDR1 LGHNA and CDR2 YNFKEQ. This CDR3 has 11 residues. V lost 4 bases and J lost 3, with 4 bases in between. The CDR3 region is CASSRGYEQYF. CDR3 in DNA: TGTGCCAGCAGCCGAGGCTACGAGCAGTACTTC.

This clonotype occurred a few times. The rearrangement joins TRBV12-3 or TRBV12-4 to TRBJ2-5; 9 bases are shared with TRBD1. The V segment lost 5 bases and the J segment 3 bases; nucleotides outside the gene matches: 7. The length of the CDR3 is 15 residues. CDR3 bases: TGTGCCAGCAGTACCTTTAGACAGGGGGAAGAGACCCAGTACTTC. This codes for CASSTFRQGEETQYF.

The J gene is TRBJ1-1, the V gene TRBV20-1, with TRBD1 identical over 7 bases. CDR3 length equals 13 residues. J gave up 6 bases and V 2 bases, and 6 bases lay outside the gene matches. CDR1 and CDR2 (germline): DFQATT, SNEGSKA (reference sequence). The CDR3 coding sequence is TGCAGTGCTAGAACCCAGACAGGGTCTGAAGCTTTCTTT. It encodes CSARTQTGSEAFF.

This clonotype showed up many times. V and J are TRBV12-3 or TRBV12-4 and TRBJ2-7, with 7 bases that match TRBD1. There are 14 residues in the CDR3. J was trimmed by 7 bases and V by 6 bases; bases with no gene match: 12. This chain's CDR3 is CASSPPIRQGEQYF. The CDR3 DNA follows: TGTGCCAGCAGCCCCCCTATAAGACAGGGAGAGCAGTACTTC.

The table lists this clonotype with a few counts. The chain links TRBV3-1 to TRBJ2-7, with 8 nucleotides matching TRBD2. Germline CDR1 LGHDT, CDR2 YNNKEL (reference sequence). Trimming removed 6 bases from V and 5 bases from J; junction bases left unmatched: 12. This CDR3 contains 15 residues. The chain's CDR3 is CASRSTGTRFNEQYF. Written as DNA, the CDR3 is TGTGCCAGCAGATCAACCGGGACTAGATTTAACGAGCAGTACTTC.

This clonotype has more than one count but fewer than ten. The genes are TRBV10-3 and TRBJ1-6; D remains unclear. The CDR3 loop spans 13 amino acids. The V end lost 7 bases, the J end lost 6 bases, and 10 bases lay between the germline ends. Germline CDR1 is ENHRY and CDR2 is SYGVKD. The CDR3 sequence is CAITRQVNSPLHF. DNA for the CDR3: TGTGCCATCACCAGACAAGTTAATTCACCCCTCCACTTT.

This clonotype appeared many times. V is TRBV6-1 and J is TRBJ2-3, with a tentative D call TRBD2 (5 bases). Trimming took 4 bases from V and 0 from J, leaving 8 bases between them. Germline loops: CDR1 MNHNS, CDR2 SASEGT. The CDR3 is 14 residues long. The DNA for the CDR3 is TGTGCCAGCAGTGCGTCTAGCAGCACAGATACGCAGTATTTT. Protein sequence: CASSASSSTDTQYF.

The CDR3: CASSFGYLTTTAFF. The CDR3 DNA is TGTGCCAGCAGTTTTGGCTACCTCACCACTACGGCTTTCTTT. The V gene is TRBV28, the J gene TRBJ1-1; D not certain. The V gene's germline CDR1 is MDHEN and CDR2 SYDVKM. The CDR3 is made up of 14 amino acids. The V gene lost 3 bases and the J gene lost 11 bases, with 19 bases spanning the gap.

This clonotype was picked up a small number of times. V and J are TRBV12-3 or TRBV12-4 and TRBJ1-1; 7 bases map to TRBD1. The ends lost 5 bases at V and 3 bases at J; junction bases unmatched: 3. This CDR3 has 13 amino acids. This CDR3 reads CASSRGQYTEAFF. CDR3 nucleotides: TGTGCCAGCAGTAGGGGACAGTACACTGAAGCTTTCTTT.

This clonotype was counted at least ten times. The J gene is TRBJ2-1, the V gene TRBV7-6; 7 bases line up with TRBD1. The CDR3 runs to 15 residues. Germline assignment: CDR1 SGHVS and CDR2 FNYEAQ. V was pared by 5 bases and J by 4 bases, with 8 bases of the junction left unmatched. The CDR3, as DNA: TGTGCCAGCAGCACGACGGGACAGTATTACAATGAGCAGTTCTTC. It encodes CASSTTGQYYNEQFF.

V gene TRBV4-3 combines with J gene TRBJ2-2, with a weak D call TRBD2 (6 bases). Germline V lookup: CDR1 LGHNA, CDR2 YSLEER. The germline V and J ends were trimmed by 0 bases and 5 bases, with 7 bases remaining between them. CDR3 length equals 14 residues. CDR3 amino acids: CASSQDGGTGELFF. CDR3 DNA: TGCGCCAGCAGCCAAGATGGGGGGACCGGGGAGCTGTTTTTT.

This clonotype occurred a few times. V gene TRBV3-1 combines with J gene TRBJ1-4; D not resolved. This CDR3 has 13 amino acids. The V gene's germline CDR1 is LGHDT and CDR2 YNNKEL (reference sequence). V was cut by 4 bases and J by 8 bases, with 11 bases left in between. The CDR3 DNA reads TGTGCCAGCAGCCCATTCGGCGGCGAAAAACTGTTTTTT. It specifies CASSPFGGEKLFF.

The V and J genes are TRBV14 and TRBJ1-1; D ambiguous. V was pared by 6 bases and J by 4 bases, with 12 bases between. Germline CDR1 reads SGHDN; CDR2 reads FVKESK. The CDR3 totals 13 residues. The CDR3 DNA follows: TGTGCCAGCAGACGGGCGGAGGGCACTGAAGCTTTCTTT. This encodes CASRRAEGTEAFF.

The table lists this clonotype with many counts. This chain connects TRBV7-9 to TRBJ1-5; D remains unclear. Germline CDR1 reads SEHNR; CDR2 reads FQNEAQ (reference sequence). CDR3 length: 15 amino acids. Trimming shortened V by 1 base and J by 0 bases, and 7 bases separated the two germline ends. The CDR3 nucleotides are TGTGCCAGCAGCTTAGGGGATTATAGCAATCAGCCCCAGCATTTT. Amino acid sequence: CASSLGDYSNQPQHF.

This clonotype was recorded at least ten times. This chain joins TRBV6-1 and TRBJ1-5; no definite D call. Germline V gene sequence: CDR1 MNHNS, CDR2 SASEGT. Trimming stripped 8 bases from V and 0 bases from J, with 8 bases between. The CDR3 has 13 residues. The CDR3 region has the DNA TGTGCCAGCGGAACCGATAGCAATCAGCCCCAGCATTTT. This gives the protein CASGTDSNQPQHF.